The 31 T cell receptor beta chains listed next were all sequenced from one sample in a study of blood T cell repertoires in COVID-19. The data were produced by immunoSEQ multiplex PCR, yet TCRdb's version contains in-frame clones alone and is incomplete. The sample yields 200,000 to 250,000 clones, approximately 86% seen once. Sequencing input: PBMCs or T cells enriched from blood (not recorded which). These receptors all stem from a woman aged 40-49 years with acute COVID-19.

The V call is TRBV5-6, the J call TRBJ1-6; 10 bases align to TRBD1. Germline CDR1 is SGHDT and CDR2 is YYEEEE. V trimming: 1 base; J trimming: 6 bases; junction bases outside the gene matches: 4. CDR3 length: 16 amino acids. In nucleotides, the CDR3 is TGTGCCAGCAGCTTGTGGACAGGGGGTGGTAATTCACCCCTCCACTTT. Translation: CASSLWTGGGNSPLHF.

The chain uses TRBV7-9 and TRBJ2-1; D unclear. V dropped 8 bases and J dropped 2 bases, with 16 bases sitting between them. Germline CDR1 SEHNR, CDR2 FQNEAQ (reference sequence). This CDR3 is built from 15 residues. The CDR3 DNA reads TGTGCCAGCCCCGGTTCGGCAGGCCCCTACAATGAGCAGTTCTTC. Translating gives CASPGSAGPYNEQFF.

This chain's CDR3 is CASSLRGPPGGYTF. CDR3 DNA sequence: TGTGCCAGCAGTCTACGGGGTCCCCCGGGCGGCTACACCTTC. This rearrangement joins TRBV28 to TRBJ1-2; D is unclear. This CDR3 has 14 amino acids. The germline V gene has CDR1 MDHEN and CDR2 SYDVKM. Trimming cost V 5 bases and J 8 bases, with 18 bases left between them.

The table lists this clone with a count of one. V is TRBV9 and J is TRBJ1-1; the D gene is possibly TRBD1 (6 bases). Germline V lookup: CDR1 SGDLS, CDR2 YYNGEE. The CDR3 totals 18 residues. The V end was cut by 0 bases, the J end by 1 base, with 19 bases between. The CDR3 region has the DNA TGTGCCAGCAGCGTAGACAGGGAGCCGACTCGGGGGAACACTGAAGCTTTCTTT. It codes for CASSVDREPTRGNTEAFF. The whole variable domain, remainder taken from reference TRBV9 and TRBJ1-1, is DSGVTQTPKHLITATGQRVTLRCSPRSGDLSVYWYQQSLDQGLQFLIQYYNGEERAKGNILERFSAQQFPDLHSELNLSSLELGDSALYFCASSVDREPTRGNTEAFFGQGTRLTVV.

The CDR3: CASSESLSPYEQYF. Written as DNA, the CDR3 is TGTGCCAGCAGTGAAAGCCTATCCCCCTACGAGCAGTACTTC. The chain carries TRBV6-1 and TRBJ2-7; no reliable D call. With 2 bases removed from V and 2 bases from J, the gap between germline ends came to 10 bases. Germline-derived CDR1 and CDR2 are MNHNS and SASEGT. The CDR3 consists of 14 residues.

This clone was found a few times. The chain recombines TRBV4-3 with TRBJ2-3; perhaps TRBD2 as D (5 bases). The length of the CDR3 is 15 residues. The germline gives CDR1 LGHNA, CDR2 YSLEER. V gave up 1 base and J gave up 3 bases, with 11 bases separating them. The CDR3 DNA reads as TGCGCCAGCAGCCAAGGAGGGAGTAGGACAGATACGCAGTATTTT. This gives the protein CASSQGGSRTDTQYF.

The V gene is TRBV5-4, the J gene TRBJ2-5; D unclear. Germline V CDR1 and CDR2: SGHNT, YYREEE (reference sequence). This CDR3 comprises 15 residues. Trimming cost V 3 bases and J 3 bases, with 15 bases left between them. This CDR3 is CASSSPGLTKETQYF. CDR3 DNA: TGTGCCAGCAGCTCCCCCGGGTTGACCAAAGAGACCCAGTACTTC.

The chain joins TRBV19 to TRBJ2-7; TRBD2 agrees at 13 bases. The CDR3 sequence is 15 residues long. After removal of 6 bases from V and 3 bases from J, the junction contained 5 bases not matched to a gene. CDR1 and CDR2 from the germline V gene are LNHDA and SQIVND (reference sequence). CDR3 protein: CASSRTSGSNYEQYF. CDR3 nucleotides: TGTGCCAGTAGCAGGACTAGCGGGAGTAACTACGAGCAGTACTTC.

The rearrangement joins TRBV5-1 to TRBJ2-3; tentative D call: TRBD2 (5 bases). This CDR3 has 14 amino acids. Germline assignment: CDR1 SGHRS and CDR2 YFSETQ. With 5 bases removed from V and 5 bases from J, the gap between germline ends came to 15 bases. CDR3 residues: CASRDSNPRDTQYF. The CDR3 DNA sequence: TGCGCCAGCAGGGACTCCAACCCCAGAGATACGCAGTATTTT.

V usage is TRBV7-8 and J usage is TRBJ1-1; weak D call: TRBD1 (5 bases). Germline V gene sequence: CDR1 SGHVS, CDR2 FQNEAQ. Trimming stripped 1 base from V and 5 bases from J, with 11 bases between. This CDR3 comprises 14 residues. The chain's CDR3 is CASSLVPRETEAFF. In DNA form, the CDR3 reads TGTGCCAGCAGCTTAGTTCCCAGGGAAACTGAAGCTTTCTTT.

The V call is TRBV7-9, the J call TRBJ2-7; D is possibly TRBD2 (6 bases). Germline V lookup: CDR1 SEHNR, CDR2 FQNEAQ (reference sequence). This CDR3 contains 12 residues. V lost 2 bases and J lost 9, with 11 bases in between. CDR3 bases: TGTGCCAGCAGCTTATCCCGGGAGTGGCAGTACTTC. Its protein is CASSLSREWQYF. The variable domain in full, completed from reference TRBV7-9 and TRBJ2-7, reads DTGVSQNPRHKITKRGQNVTFRCDPISEHNRLYWYRQTLGQGPEFLTYFQNEAQLEKSRLLSDRFSAERPKGSFSTLEIQRTEQGDSAMYLCASSLSREWQYFGPGTRLTVT.

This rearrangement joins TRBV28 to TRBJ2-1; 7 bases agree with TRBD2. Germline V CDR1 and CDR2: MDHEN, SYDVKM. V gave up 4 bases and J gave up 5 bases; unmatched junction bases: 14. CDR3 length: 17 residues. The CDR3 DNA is TGTGCCAGCAGTTCTTCCCCGCGGGAGCGAGCACACAATGAGCAGTTCTTC. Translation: CASSSSPRERAHNEQFF.

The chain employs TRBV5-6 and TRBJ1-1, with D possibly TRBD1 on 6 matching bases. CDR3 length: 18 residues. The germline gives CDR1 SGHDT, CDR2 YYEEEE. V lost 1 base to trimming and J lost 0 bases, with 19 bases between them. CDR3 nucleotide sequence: TGTGCCAGCAGCTTGTGGGACACCATTCCTCGGATGAACACTGAAGCTTTCTTT. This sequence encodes CASSLWDTIPRMNTEAFF. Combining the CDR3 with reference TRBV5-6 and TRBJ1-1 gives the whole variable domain DAGVTQSPTHLIKTRGQQVTLRCSPKSGHDTVSWYQQALGQGPQFIFQYYEEEERQRGNFPDRFSGHQFPNYSSELNVNALLLGDSALYLCASSLWDTIPRMNTEAFFGQGTRLTVV.

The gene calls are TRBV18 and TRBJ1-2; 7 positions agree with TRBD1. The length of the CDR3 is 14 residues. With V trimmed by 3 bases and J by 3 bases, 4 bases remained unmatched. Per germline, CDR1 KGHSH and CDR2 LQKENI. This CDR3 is CASSPRGLDYGYTF. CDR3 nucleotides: TGTGCCAGCTCACCGAGGGGGCTCGACTATGGCTACACCTTC.

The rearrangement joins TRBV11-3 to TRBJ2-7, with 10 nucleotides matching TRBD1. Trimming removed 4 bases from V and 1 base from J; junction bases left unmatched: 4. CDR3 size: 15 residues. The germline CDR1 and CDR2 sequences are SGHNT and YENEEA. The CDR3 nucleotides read TGTGCCAGCAGCTCCCGGACAGGGGGATCCTACGAGCAGTACTTC. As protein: CASSSRTGGSYEQYF.

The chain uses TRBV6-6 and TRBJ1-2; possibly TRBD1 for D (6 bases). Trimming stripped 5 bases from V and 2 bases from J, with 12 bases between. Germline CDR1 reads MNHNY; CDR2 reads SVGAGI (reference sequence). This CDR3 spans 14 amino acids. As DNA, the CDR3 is TGTGCCAGCAGTGATACTGGGGGCAACTATGGCTACACCTTC. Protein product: CASSDTGGNYGYTF.

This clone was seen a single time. The CDR3 loop reads CASSVDPRAANTDTQYF. In DNA form, the CDR3 reads TGTGCCAGCAGCGTAGACCCGAGGGCCGCAAACACAGATACGCAGTATTTT. The chain recombines TRBV9 with TRBJ2-3, with D perhaps TRBD2 (5 bases). The CDR3 sequence is 17 residues long. Germline CDR1 is SGDLS and CDR2 is YYNGEE. The V end lost 0 bases, the J end lost 2 bases, and 16 bases lay between the germline ends.

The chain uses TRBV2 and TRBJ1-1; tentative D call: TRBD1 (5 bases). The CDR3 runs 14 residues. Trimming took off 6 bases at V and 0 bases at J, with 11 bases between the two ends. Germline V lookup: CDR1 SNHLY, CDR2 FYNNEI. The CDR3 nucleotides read TGTGCCAGCAGAGTAGCAGGGATGAACACTGAAGCTTTCTTT. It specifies CASRVAGMNTEAFF.

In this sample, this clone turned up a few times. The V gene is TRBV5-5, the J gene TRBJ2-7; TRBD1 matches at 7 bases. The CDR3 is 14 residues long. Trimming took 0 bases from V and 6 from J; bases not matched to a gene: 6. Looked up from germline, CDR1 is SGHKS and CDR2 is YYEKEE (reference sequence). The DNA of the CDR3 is TGTGCCAGCAGCTTGGCTTGGACAGGAGGCGAGCAGTACTTC. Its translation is CASSLAWTGGEQYF.

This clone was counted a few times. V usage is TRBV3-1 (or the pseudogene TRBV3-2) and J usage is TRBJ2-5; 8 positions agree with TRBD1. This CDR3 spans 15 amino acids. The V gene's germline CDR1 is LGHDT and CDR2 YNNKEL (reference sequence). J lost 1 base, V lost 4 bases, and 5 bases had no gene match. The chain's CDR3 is CASSRRTGSQETQYF. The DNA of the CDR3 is TGTGCCAGCAGCCGCCGGACAGGGAGCCAAGAGACCCAGTACTTC.

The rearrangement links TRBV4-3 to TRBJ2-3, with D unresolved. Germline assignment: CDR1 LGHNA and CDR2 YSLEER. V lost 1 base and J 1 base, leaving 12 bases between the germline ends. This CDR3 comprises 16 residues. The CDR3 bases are TGCGCCAGCAGCCAAGGTCGTGGAGACGGCACAGATACGCAGTATTTT. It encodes CASSQGRGDGTDTQYF.

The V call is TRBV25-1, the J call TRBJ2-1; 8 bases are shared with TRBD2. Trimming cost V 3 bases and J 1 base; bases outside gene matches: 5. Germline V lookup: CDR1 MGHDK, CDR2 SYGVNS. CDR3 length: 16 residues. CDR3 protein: CASSDSKRESYNEQFF. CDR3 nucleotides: TGTGCCAGCAGTGATTCAAAGCGGGAGTCCTACAATGAGCAGTTCTTC.

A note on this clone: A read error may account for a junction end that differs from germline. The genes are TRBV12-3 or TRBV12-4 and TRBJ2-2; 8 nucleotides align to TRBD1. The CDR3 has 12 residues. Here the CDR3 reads CASSSGTGGLFF. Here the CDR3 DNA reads TGTGCCAGCAGTTCGGGAACAGGGGGGCTGTTTTTT.

The CDR3: CASSLLANSYNEQFF. Here the CDR3 DNA reads TGTGCCAGCAGCTTGCTAGCGAATTCCTACAATGAGCAGTTCTTC. The chain combines TRBV11-1 with TRBJ2-1; a weak D match, TRBD2 (6 bases). This CDR3 is built from 15 residues. Germline V gene data show CDR1 as SGHAT and CDR2 as FQDESV (reference sequence). With 3 bases removed from V and 1 base from J, the gap between germline ends came to 10 bases.

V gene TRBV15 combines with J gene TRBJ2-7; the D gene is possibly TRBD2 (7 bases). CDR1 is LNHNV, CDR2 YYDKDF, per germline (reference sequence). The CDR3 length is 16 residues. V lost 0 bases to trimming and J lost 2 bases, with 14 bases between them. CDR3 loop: CATSRDKGGSTYEQYF. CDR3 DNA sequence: TGTGCCACCAGCAGAGATAAGGGGGGGAGTACCTACGAGCAGTACTTC.

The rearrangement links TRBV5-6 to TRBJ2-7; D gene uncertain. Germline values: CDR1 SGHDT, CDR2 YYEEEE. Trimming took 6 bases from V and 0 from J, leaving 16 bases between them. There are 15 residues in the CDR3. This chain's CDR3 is CASIFRGRFSYEQYF. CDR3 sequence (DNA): TGTGCCAGCATTTTTAGAGGCAGATTCTCCTACGAGCAGTACTTC.

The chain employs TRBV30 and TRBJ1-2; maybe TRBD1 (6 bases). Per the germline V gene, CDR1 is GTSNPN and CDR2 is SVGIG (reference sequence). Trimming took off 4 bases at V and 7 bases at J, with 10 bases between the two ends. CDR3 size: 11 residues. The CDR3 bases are TGTGCCTGGACAGGCAGGGGTGGCTACACCTTC. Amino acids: CAWTGRGGYTF.

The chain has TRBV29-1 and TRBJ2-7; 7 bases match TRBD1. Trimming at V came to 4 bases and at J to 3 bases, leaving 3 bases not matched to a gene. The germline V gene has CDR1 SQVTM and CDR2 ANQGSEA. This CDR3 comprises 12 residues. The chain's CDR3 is CSVVTGDYEQYF. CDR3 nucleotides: TGCAGCGTTGTAACAGGGGACTACGAGCAGTACTTC.

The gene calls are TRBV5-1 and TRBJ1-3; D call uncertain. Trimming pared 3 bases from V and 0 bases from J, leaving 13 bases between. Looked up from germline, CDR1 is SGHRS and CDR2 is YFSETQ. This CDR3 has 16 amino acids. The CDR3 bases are TGCGCCAGCAGCTCGAGGACGGGGAGCTCTGGAAACACCATATATTTT. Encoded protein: CASSSRTGSSGNTIYF.

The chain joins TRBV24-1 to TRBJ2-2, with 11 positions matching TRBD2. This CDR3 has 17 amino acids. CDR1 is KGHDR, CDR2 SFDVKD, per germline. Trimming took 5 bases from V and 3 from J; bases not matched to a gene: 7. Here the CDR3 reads CATSVLAGGPDTGELFF. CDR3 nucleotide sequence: TGTGCCACCAGTGTGTTAGCGGGAGGGCCGGACACCGGGGAGCTGTTTTTT.

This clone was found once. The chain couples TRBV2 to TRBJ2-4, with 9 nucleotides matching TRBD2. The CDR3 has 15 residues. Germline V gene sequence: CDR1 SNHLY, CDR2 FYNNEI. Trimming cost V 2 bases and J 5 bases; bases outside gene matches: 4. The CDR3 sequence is CASSESRGRENIQYF. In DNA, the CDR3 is TGTGCCAGCAGTGAATCCCGCGGGAGGGAAAACATTCAGTACTTC.